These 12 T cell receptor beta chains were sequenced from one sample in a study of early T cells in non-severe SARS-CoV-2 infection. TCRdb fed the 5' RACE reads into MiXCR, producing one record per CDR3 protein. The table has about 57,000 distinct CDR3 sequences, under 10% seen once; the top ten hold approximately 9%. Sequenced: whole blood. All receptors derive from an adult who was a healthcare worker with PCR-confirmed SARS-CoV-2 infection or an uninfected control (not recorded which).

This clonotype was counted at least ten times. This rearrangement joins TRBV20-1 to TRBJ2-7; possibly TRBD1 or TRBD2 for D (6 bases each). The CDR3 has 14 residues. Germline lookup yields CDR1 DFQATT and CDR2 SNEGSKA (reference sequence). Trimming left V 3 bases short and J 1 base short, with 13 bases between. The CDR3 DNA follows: TGCAGTGCTAGCGGGCGGGACAAGTCCTACGAGCAGTACTTC. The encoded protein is CSASGRDKSYEQYF.

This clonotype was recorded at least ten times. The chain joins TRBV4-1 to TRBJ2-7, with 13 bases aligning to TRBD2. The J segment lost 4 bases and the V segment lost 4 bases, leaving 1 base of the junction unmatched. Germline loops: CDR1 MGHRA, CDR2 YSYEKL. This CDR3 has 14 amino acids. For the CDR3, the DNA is TGCGCCAGCAGCCCGGGACTAGCGGGATACGAGCAGTACTTC. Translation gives CASSPGLAGYEQYF.

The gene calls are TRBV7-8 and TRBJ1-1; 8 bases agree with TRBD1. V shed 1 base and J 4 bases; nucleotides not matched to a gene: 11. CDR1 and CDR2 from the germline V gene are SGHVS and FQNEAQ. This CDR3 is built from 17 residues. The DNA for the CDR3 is TGTGCCAGCAGCTTAGTGCAGGGGGCAGCTTTGGGCACTGAAGCTTTCTTT. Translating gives CASSLVQGAALGTEAFF.

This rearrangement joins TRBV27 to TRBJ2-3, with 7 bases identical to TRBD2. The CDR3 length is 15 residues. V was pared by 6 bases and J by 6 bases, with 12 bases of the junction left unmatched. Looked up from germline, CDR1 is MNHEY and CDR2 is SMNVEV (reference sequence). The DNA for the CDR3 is TGTGCCAGCAGCCAGACAAATTTACTAGCGGATACGCAGTATTTT. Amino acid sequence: CASSQTNLLADTQYF.

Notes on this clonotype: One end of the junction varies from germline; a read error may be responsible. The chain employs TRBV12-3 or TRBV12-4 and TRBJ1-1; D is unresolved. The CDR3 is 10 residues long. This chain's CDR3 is CAGRPTEAFF. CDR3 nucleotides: TGTGCCGGCAGGCCCACTGAAGCTTTCTTT.

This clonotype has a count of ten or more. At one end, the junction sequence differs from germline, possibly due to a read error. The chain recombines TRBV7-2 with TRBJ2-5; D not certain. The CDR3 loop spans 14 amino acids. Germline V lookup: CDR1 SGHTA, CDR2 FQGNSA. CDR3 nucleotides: TGTGCCAGCAGCTTGTCGGTAGTACAAGGGACCCAGTACTTC. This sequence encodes CASSLSVVQGTQYF.

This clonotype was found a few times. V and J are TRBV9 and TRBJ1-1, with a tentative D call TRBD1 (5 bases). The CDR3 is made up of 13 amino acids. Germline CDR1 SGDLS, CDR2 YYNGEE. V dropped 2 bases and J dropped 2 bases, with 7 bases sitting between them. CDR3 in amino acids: CASSVRDNTEAFF. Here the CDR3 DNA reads TGTGCCAGCAGCGTCAGGGACAACACTGAAGCTTTCTTT.

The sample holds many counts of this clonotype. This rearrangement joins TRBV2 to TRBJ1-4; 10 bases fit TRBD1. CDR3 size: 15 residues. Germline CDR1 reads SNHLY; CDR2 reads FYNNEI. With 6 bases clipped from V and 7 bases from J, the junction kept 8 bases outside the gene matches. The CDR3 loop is CASSRGQGGGEKLFF. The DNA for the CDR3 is TGTGCCAGCAGCCGCGGACAGGGGGGAGGTGAAAAACTGTTTTTT.

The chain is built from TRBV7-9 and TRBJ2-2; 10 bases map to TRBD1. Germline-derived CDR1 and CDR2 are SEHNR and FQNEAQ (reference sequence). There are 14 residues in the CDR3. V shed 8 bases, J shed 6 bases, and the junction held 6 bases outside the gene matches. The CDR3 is CASPGTGVSGELFF. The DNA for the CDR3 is TGTGCCAGCCCTGGGACAGGGGTCTCCGGGGAGCTGTTTTTT.

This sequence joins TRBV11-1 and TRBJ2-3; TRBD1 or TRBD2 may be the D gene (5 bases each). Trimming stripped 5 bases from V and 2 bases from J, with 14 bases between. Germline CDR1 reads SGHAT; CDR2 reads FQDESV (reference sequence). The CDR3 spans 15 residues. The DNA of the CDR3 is TGTGCCAGCAGCCCCGAGGGGAAGGCCACAGATACGCAGTATTTT. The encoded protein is CASSPEGKATDTQYF.

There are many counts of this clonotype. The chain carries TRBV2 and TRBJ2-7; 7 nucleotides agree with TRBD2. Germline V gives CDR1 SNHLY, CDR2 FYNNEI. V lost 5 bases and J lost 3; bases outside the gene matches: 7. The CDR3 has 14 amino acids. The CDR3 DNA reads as TGTGCCAGCAGTCCGAGCGGGATGGGCTACGAGCAGTACTTC. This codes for CASSPSGMGYEQYF.

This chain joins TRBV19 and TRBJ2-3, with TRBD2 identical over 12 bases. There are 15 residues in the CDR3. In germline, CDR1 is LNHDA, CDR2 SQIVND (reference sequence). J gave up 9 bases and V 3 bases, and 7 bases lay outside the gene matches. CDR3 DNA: TGTGCCAGTAGTATTCGACTAGCGGGGGTCGGAACGCAGTATTTT. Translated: CASSIRLAGVGTQYF. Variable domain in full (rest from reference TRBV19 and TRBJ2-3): DGGITQSPKYLFRKEGQNVTLSCEQNLNHDAMYWYRQDPGQGLRLIYYSQIVNDFQKGDIAEGYSVSREKKESFPLTVTSAQKNPTAFYLCASSIRLAGVGTQYFGPGTRLTVL.